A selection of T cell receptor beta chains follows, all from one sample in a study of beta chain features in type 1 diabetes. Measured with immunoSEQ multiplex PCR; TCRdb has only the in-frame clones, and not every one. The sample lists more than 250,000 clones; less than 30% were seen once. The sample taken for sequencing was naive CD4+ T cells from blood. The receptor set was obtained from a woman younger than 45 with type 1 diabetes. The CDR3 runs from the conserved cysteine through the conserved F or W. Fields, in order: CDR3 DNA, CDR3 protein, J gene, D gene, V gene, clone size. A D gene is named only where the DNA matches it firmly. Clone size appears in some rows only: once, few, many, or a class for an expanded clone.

cdr3_nt: TGTGCCTGGATAATCCCCGGGACTCCTCACCCTTACAATGAGCAGTTCTTC
cdr3_aa: CAWIIPGTPHPYNEQFF
j_call: TRBJ2-1
d_call: .
v_call: TRBV30
clone_size: .

cdr3_nt: TGTGCCAGCAAGAGTCGGACACCTCGACACAATGAGCAGTTCTTC
cdr3_aa: CASKSRTPRHNEQFF
j_call: TRBJ2-1
d_call: .
v_call: TRBV6-5
clone_size: .

cdr3_nt: TGCGCCAGCAGCTTGGATCTAGCGGGAGGTGCGGGGGAGCTGTTTTTT
cdr3_aa: CASSLDLAGGAGELFF
j_call: TRBJ2-2
d_call: TRBD2
v_call: TRBV5-1
clone_size: .

cdr3_nt: TGTGCCAGCAGCTTGGGACAGGGGGCTGGCTACACCTTC
cdr3_aa: CASSLGQGAGYTF
j_call: TRBJ1-2
d_call: TRBD1
v_call: TRBV5-4
clone_size: .

cdr3_nt: TGCAGCGTGGGCAGGGGTGACACTGAAGCTTTCTTT
cdr3_aa: CSVGRGDTEAFF
j_call: TRBJ1-1
d_call: .
v_call: TRBV29-1
clone_size: few

cdr3_nt: TGTGCCTGGAGGGGACTGACAGGGACCAACTATGGCTACACCTTC
cdr3_aa: CAWRGLTGTNYGYTF
j_call: TRBJ1-2
d_call: TRBD1
v_call: TRBV30
clone_size: few

cdr3_nt: TGTGCCAGCAGCTTTAAGGCTAGCGGGGGCAATGAGCAGTTCTTC
cdr3_aa: CASSFKASGGNEQFF
j_call: TRBJ2-1
d_call: TRBD2
v_call: TRBV5-4
clone_size: .

cdr3_nt: TGTGCCAGCAGCGAAGCTAGCGGGAGGGCCCAAAATGAGCAGTTCTTC
cdr3_aa: CASSEASGRAQNEQFF
j_call: TRBJ2-1
d_call: TRBD2
v_call: TRBV4-2
clone_size: few

cdr3_nt: TGCAGCGCACCCGGGACTAGTATCGATACGCAGTATTTT
cdr3_aa: CSAPGTSIDTQYF
j_call: TRBJ2-3
d_call: TRBD2
v_call: TRBV29-1
clone_size: .

cdr3_nt: TGTGCCAGCAGCGCGGGGACTAGCGCAGATACGCAGTATTTT
cdr3_aa: CASSAGTSADTQYF
j_call: TRBJ2-3
d_call: TRBD2
v_call: TRBV7-2
clone_size: few

cdr3_nt: TGTGCCAGCAGCTTAGGCCAGGGACTGTCCTATGGCTACACCTTC
cdr3_aa: CASSLGQGLSYGYTF
j_call: TRBJ1-2
d_call: .
v_call: TRBV7-2
clone_size: few

cdr3_nt: TGTGCCAGCTCACTTGGGACAGGAGGCCCTACAATGAACACTGAAGCTTTCTTT
cdr3_aa: CASSLGTGGPTMNTEAFF
j_call: TRBJ1-1
d_call: TRBD1
v_call: TRBV18
clone_size: .

cdr3_nt: TGTGCCAGCATGGGAGCTAGCAATCAGCCCCAGCATTTT
cdr3_aa: CASMGASNQPQHF
j_call: TRBJ1-5
d_call: .
v_call: TRBV6-5
clone_size: few

cdr3_nt: TGCGCCAGCAGCAGTGAAAGCGGGATTCGGCGCACAGATACGCAGTATTTT
cdr3_aa: CASSSESGIRRTDTQYF
j_call: TRBJ2-3
d_call: TRBD2
v_call: TRBV5-1
clone_size: .

cdr3_nt: TGTGCCAGCAGCCAAGTCGGGACAGCTCAAGAGACCCAGTACTTC
cdr3_aa: CASSQVGTAQETQYF
j_call: TRBJ2-5
d_call: TRBD1
v_call: TRBV14
clone_size: few

cdr3_nt: TGTGCCAGCCGCCGGGAGATCGGTACAGATACGCAGTATTTT
cdr3_aa: CASRREIGTDTQYF
j_call: TRBJ2-3
d_call: .
v_call: TRBV19
clone_size: .

cdr3_nt: TGTGCCAGCAGCGCGACTAGCGGGAGAGTAACTGAGCAGTTCTTC
cdr3_aa: CASSATSGRVTEQFF
j_call: TRBJ2-1
d_call: TRBD2
v_call: TRBV9
clone_size: few

cdr3_nt: TGCGCCAGCAGCCATATGACAGAAGCTTTCTTT
cdr3_aa: CASSHMTEAFF
j_call: TRBJ1-1
d_call: .
v_call: TRBV4-1
clone_size: few

cdr3_nt: TGTGCCTGGAGAAGAGGTAGACAAGAGACCCAGTACTTC
cdr3_aa: CAWRRGRQETQYF
j_call: TRBJ2-5
d_call: .
v_call: TRBV30
clone_size: .

cdr3_nt: TGTGCCAGCAGTCTGACTAGCGGGACGGTTAACACCGGGGAGCTGTTTTTT
cdr3_aa: CASSLTSGTVNTGELFF
j_call: TRBJ2-2
d_call: TRBD2
v_call: TRBV7-3
clone_size: .

cdr3_nt: TGCGCCAGCAGCCACTCAGCGGGGGAGCTGTTTTTT
cdr3_aa: CASSHSAGELFF
j_call: TRBJ2-2
d_call: .
v_call: TRBV4-1
clone_size: .

cdr3_nt: TGTGCCAGTCGGGGGGGTGAGACTGAAGCTTTCTTT
cdr3_aa: CASRGGETEAFF
j_call: TRBJ1-1
d_call: .
v_call: TRBV28
clone_size: .

cdr3_nt: TGTGCCAGCAGCCCTAGTTGGGTAGCGGGGAATGAGCAGTTCTTC
cdr3_aa: CASSPSWVAGNEQFF
j_call: TRBJ2-1
d_call: TRBD2
v_call: TRBV7-8
clone_size: .

cdr3_nt: TGTGCCAGCATCGTACAGGGGCGGAACCCCCCAGTCTACACCTTC
cdr3_aa: CASIVQGRNPPVYTF
j_call: TRBJ1-2
d_call: TRBD1
v_call: TRBV6-5
clone_size: few

cdr3_nt: TGTGCCAGCACTAAACCCGACACCGGGGAGCTGTTTTTT
cdr3_aa: CASTKPDTGELFF
j_call: TRBJ2-2
d_call: .
v_call: TRBV28
clone_size: .

cdr3_nt: TGTGCCAGCTCACCAGCGGGTGGCAGAAACTATGGCTACACCTTC
cdr3_aa: CASSPAGGRNYGYTF
j_call: TRBJ1-2
d_call: .
v_call: TRBV18
clone_size: .

cdr3_nt: TGTGCCAGCAGCGAGGGAGGAGTCGGGGAAAAACTGTTTTTT
cdr3_aa: CASSEGGVGEKLFF
j_call: TRBJ1-4
d_call: .
v_call: TRBV4-2
clone_size: .

cdr3_nt: TGTGCCAGCAGCCCGGGACTAGCGGTTTACAATGAGCAGTTCTTC
cdr3_aa: CASSPGLAVYNEQFF
j_call: TRBJ2-1
d_call: TRBD2
v_call: TRBV7-3
clone_size: few

cdr3_nt: TGCGGTTGGGGACAGAGCACAGATACGCAGTATTTT
cdr3_aa: CGWGQSTDTQYF
j_call: TRBJ2-3
d_call: TRBD1
v_call: TRBV30
clone_size: .

cdr3_nt: TGTGCCAGTAAAAGGCTAGCGGGAGTTAGCGAGCAGTACTTC
cdr3_aa: CASKRLAGVSEQYF
j_call: TRBJ2-7
d_call: TRBD2
v_call: TRBV19
clone_size: few

cdr3_nt: TGTGCCAGCAGTCCCCGTGGAGGGAGAGGGGAGACCCAGTACTTC
cdr3_aa: CASSPRGGRGETQYF
j_call: TRBJ2-5
d_call: .
v_call: TRBV6-6
clone_size: few

cdr3_nt: TGTGCCAGCAGCACTTACACTGAAGCTTTCTTT
cdr3_aa: CASSTYTEAFF
j_call: TRBJ1-1
d_call: .
v_call: TRBV5-6
clone_size: .

cdr3_nt: TGTGCCAGTACCCGTAGCGGGAGGCTTGTAGGTGAGCAGTTCTTC
cdr3_aa: CASTRSGRLVGEQFF
j_call: TRBJ2-1
d_call: TRBD2
v_call: TRBV19
clone_size: few

cdr3_nt: TGTGCCAGCAGCCTCCGGGACTGGTACTACGAGCAGTACTTC
cdr3_aa: CASSLRDWYYEQYF
j_call: TRBJ2-7
d_call: .
v_call: TRBV14
clone_size: .

cdr3_nt: TGTGCCAGCAGCCTCAGCGGGAGTGGCATTCAGTACTTC
cdr3_aa: CASSLSGSGIQYF
j_call: TRBJ2-4
d_call: TRBD2
v_call: TRBV5-6
clone_size: few

cdr3_nt: TGTGCCAGCAGTACGTCCGGACAGCCCTATGGCTACACCTTC
cdr3_aa: CASSTSGQPYGYTF
j_call: TRBJ1-2
d_call: .
v_call: TRBV6-5
clone_size: .

cdr3_nt: TGCGCCAGCAGCTGGCAGGGGGCGATCGGCTACACCTTC
cdr3_aa: CASSWQGAIGYTF
j_call: TRBJ1-2
d_call: TRBD1
v_call: TRBV5-1
clone_size: .

cdr3_nt: TGCAGCGCAGTGACTAGCGGGGGCACAGATACGCAGTATTTT
cdr3_aa: CSAVTSGGTDTQYF
j_call: TRBJ2-3
d_call: TRBD2
v_call: TRBV29-1
clone_size: .

cdr3_nt: TGCAGCGTTGACCGACAGGGGGTCCCTGAAGCTTTCTTT
cdr3_aa: CSVDRQGVPEAFF
j_call: TRBJ1-1
d_call: TRBD1
v_call: TRBV29-1
clone_size: .

cdr3_nt: TGTGCCAGTATCTCACAGGGAATCAAAAACATTCAGTACTTC
cdr3_aa: CASISQGIKNIQYF
j_call: TRBJ2-4
d_call: .
v_call: TRBV19
clone_size: few

cdr3_nt: TGTGCCAGCACTACCCAGAGAGGGGGATATGAGCAGTTCTTC
cdr3_aa: CASTTQRGGYEQFF
j_call: TRBJ2-1
d_call: .
v_call: TRBV27
clone_size: few

cdr3_nt: TGTGCCTGGACCCTCGGACCGGGACAGGGTATAGAGCAGTACTTC
cdr3_aa: CAWTLGPGQGIEQYF
j_call: TRBJ2-7
d_call: TRBD1
v_call: TRBV30
clone_size: few